The sequence of this T cell receptor (beta chain) was determined in a study of CD8 T cells in ankylosing spondylitis. Via MiXCR, TCRdb re-called the 5' RACE reads, giving one row per CDR3 protein. There are some 300,000 distinct CDR3 sequences in the sample; less than 25% occur only once, and about 3.7% lies in the top ten. Germline lookup yields CDR1 MNHNY and CDR2 SVGAGI (reference sequence). The CDR3 has 12 residues. A remark on this clonotype: A much larger clone differs by one base, so this may be a read error.

Sequencing was done on a sample of blood, either unsorted or a sorted T cell fraction (not recorded which). This clonotype was obtained from a female donor with ankylosing spondylitis or in good health (not recorded which). This rearrangement joins TRBV6-6 to TRBJ2-3; D is undetermined. TRBJ1-5 explains the end of the DNA better; the J call may be wrong. CDR3 sequence reads: CASSYSSDTQHF. CDR3 in DNA: TGTGCCAGCAGTTACTCGAGTGATACGCAGCATTTT.